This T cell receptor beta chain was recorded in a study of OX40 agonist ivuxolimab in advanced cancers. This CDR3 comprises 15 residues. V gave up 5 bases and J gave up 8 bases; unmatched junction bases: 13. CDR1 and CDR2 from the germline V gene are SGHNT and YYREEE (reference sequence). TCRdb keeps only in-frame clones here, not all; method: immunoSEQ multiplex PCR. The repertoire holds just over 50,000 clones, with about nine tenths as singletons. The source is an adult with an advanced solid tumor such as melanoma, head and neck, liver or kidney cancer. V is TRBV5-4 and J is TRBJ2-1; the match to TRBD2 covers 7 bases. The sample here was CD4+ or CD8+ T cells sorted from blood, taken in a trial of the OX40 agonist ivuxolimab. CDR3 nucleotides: TGTGCCAGCAGTGAGTCAGCGGGATTTAACGATGAGCAGTTCTTC. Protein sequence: CASSESAGFNDEQFF.